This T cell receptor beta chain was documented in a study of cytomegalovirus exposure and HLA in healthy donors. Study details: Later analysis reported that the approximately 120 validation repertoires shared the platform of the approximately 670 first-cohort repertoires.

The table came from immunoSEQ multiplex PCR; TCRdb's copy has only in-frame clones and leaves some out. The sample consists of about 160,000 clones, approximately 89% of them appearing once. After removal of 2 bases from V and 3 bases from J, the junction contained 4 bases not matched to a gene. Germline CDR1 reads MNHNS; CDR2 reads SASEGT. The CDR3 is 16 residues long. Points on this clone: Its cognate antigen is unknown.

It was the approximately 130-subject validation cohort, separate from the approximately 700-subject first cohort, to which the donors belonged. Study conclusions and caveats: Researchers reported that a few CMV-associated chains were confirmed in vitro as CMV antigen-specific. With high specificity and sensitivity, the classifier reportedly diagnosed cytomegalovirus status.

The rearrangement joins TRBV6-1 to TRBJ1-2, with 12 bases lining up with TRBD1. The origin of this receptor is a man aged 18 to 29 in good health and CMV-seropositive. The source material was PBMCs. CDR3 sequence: CASSERDRGRDYGYTF. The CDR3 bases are TGTGCCAGCAGTGAACGGGACAGGGGGCGCGACTATGGCTACACCTTC.